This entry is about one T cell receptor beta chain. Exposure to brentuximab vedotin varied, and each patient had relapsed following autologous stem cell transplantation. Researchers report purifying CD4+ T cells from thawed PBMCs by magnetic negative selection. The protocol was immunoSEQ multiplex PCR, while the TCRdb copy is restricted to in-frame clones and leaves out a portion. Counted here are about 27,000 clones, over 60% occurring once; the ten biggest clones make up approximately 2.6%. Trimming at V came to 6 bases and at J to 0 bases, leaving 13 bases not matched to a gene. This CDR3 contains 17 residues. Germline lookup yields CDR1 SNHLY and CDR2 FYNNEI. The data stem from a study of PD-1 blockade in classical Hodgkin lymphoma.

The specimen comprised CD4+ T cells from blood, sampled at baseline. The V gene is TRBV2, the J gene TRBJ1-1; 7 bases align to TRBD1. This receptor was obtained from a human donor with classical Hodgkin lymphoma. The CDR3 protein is CASSRLGQVIMNTEAFF. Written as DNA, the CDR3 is TGTGCCAGCAGCCGCCTCGGACAGGTGATAATGAACACTGAAGCTTTCTTT.